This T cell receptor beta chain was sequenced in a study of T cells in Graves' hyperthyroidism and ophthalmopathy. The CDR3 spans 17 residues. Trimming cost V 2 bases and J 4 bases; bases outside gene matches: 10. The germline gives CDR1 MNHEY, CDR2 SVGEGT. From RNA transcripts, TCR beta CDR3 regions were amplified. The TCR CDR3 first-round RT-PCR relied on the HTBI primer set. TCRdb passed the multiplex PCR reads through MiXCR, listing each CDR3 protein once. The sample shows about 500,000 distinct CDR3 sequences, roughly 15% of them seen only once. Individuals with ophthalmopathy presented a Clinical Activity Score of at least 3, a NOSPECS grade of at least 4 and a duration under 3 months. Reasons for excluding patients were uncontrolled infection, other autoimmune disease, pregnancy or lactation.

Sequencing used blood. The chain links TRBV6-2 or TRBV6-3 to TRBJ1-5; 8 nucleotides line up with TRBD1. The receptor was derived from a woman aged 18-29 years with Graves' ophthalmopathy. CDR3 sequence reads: CASSYTDRVTPNQPQHF. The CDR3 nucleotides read TGTGCCAGCAGTTACACGGACAGGGTCACTCCTAATCAGCCCCAGCATTTT.